These T cell receptor beta chains were read from a single sample in a study of technical replicates of blood from a handful of donors. Produced via immunoSEQ multiplex PCR; TCRdb's table is partial and in-frame only. The sample contains approximately 75,000 clones, nearly 98% of which appear only once. Sequenced sample: T cells isolated from PBMCs. These receptors came from a human donor in good health. Both conserved end residues are part of each CDR3. Fields, in order: CDR3 protein, CDR3 DNA, clone size, J gene, V gene, CDR3 length, D gene. The D gene is left open where the match is weak. The size field is filled for only some rows; it gives once, few, many or a size class.

CDR3: CASSFAGLITDTQYF
DNA: TGTGCCAGCAGCTTCGCGGGACTGATCACAGATACGCAGTATTTT
size: -
J: TRBJ2-3
V: TRBV11-2
length: 15
D: -

CDR3: CASGSGTDTQYF
DNA: TGTGCCAGTGGTAGCGGGACAGATACGCAGTATTTT
size: -
J: TRBJ2-3
V: TRBV4-2
length: 12
D: TRBD2

CDR3: CASSSPIAGGPHEQYF
DNA: TGTGCCAGCAGTTCGCCAATAGCGGGAGGGCCCCACGAGCAGTACTTC
size: -
J: TRBJ2-7
V: TRBV28
length: 16
D: TRBD2

CDR3: CASSQEIRGLQPQHF
DNA: TGCGCCAGCAGCCAAGAGATTAGGGGGCTTCAGCCCCAGCATTTT
size: -
J: TRBJ1-5
V: TRBV4-1
length: 15
D: TRBD1

CDR3: CASNKGLAGGINSYNEQFF
DNA: TGTGCCAGCAATAAAGGACTAGCGGGAGGGATCAACTCCTACAATGAGCAGTTCTTC
size: -
J: TRBJ2-1
V: TRBV7-8
length: 19
D: TRBD2

CDR3: CASFPTYGTGGAGANVLTF
DNA: TGTGCCAGCTTCCCTACGTATGGGACAGGGGGCGCTGGGGCCAACGTCCTGACTTTC
size: -
J: TRBJ2-6
V: TRBV28
length: 19
D: TRBD1

CDR3: CASSPLGAQVYEQYF
DNA: TGTGCCAGCTCACCATTGGGAGCCCAAGTCTACGAGCAGTACTTC
size: -
J: TRBJ2-7
V: TRBV18
length: 15
D: -

CDR3: CASSGQLGLYF
DNA: TGTGCCAGCAGTGGACAACTCGGGCTGTACTTC
size: -
J: TRBJ2-5
V: TRBV9
length: 11
D: -

CDR3: CARGARGHETQYF
DNA: TGTGCCCGCGGGGCTAGGGGCCACGAGACCCAGTACTTC
size: -
J: TRBJ2-5
V: TRBV2
length: 13
D: -

CDR3: CASSPGQGYNEQFF
DNA: TGTGCCAGCAGCCCGGGACAGGGTTACAATGAGCAGTTCTTC
size: -
J: TRBJ2-1
V: TRBV7-9
length: 14
D: TRBD1

CDR3: CARRTGTEYGYTF
DNA: TGCGCCAGACGTACCGGGACAGAGTATGGCTACACCTTC
size: -
J: TRBJ1-2
V: TRBV5-1
length: 13
D: TRBD1

CDR3: CASSLGGFSGNTIYF
DNA: TGTGCCAGCAGCTTAGGGGGCTTCTCTGGAAACACCATATATTTT
size: once
J: TRBJ1-3
V: TRBV11-2
length: 15
D: -

CDR3: CASSLGGLALYNEQFF
DNA: TGTGCCAGCAGCTTAGGGGGACTAGCGCTCTACAATGAGCAGTTCTTC
size: -
J: TRBJ2-1
V: TRBV11-3
length: 16
D: TRBD2

CDR3: CASSFRLAGSNTGELFF
DNA: TGTGCCAGCAGCTTTCGACTAGCGGGGTCGAACACCGGGGAGCTGTTTTTT
size: -
J: TRBJ2-2
V: TRBV13
length: 17
D: TRBD2

CDR3: CASSHRLLGSTEAFF
DNA: TGTGCCAGCAGCCATCGACTCCTAGGAAGCACTGAAGCTTTCTTT
size: -
J: TRBJ1-1
V: TRBV7-6
length: 15
D: -

CDR3: CAWSARAGSSYNEQFF
DNA: TGTGCCTGGAGCGCCCGGGCGGGAAGCTCCTACAATGAGCAGTTCTTC
size: -
J: TRBJ2-1
V: TRBV30
length: 16
D: -

CDR3: CASSPGQGGGEQYF
DNA: TGCGCCAGCAGCCCCGGACAGGGTGGAGGCGAGCAGTACTTC
size: -
J: TRBJ2-7
V: TRBV4-1
length: 14
D: TRBD1

CDR3: CASSSGQVSTDTQYF
DNA: TGTGCCAGCAGCTCCGGACAGGTCAGCACAGATACGCAGTATTTT
size: -
J: TRBJ2-3
V: TRBV9
length: 15
D: TRBD1

CDR3: CASGLAGEDEQYF
DNA: TGCGCCAGCGGACTAGCGGGAGAGGACGAGCAGTACTTC
size: -
J: TRBJ2-7
V: TRBV5-1
length: 13
D: TRBD2

CDR3: CASSFNESPPDTQYF
DNA: TGCGCCAGCAGCTTCAATGAGAGTCCCCCGGATACGCAGTATTTT
size: once
J: TRBJ2-3
V: TRBV5-1
length: 15
D: -

CDR3: CASSVLRGIADGYTF
DNA: TGTGCCAGCAGCGTACTTCGGGGGATAGCGGATGGCTACACCTTC
size: -
J: TRBJ1-2
V: TRBV9
length: 15
D: -

CDR3: CASGDRGVVFF
DNA: TGTGCCAGCGGCGACAGGGGAGTTGTTTTCTTT
size: -
J: TRBJ1-1
V: TRBV9
length: 11
D: TRBD1

CDR3: CASSPSRVTGELSYEQYF
DNA: TGTGCCAGCAGCCCTAGCCGGGTGACAGGGGAACTATCCTACGAGCAGTACTTC
size: -
J: TRBJ2-7
V: TRBV7-6
length: 18
D: TRBD1

CDR3: CASSAPGTDTGELFF
DNA: TGTGCCAGCAGTGCCCCCGGGACTGACACCGGGGAGCTGTTTTTT
size: -
J: TRBJ2-2
V: TRBV9
length: 15
D: -

CDR3: CASSRGLTGAFF
DNA: TGTGCCAGCAGCAGAGGTCTGACGGGAGCTTTCTTT
size: -
J: TRBJ1-1
V: TRBV7-2
length: 12
D: -

CDR3: CASSVDNRMFYGYTF
DNA: TGTGCCAGCAGCGTAGACAACAGGATGTTCTATGGCTACACCTTC
size: -
J: TRBJ1-2
V: TRBV9
length: 15
D: -

CDR3: CASSSFFERRAEWGNQPQHF
DNA: TGTGCCAGCAGTTCCTTCTTCGAGCGCAGGGCGGAGTGGGGCAATCAGCCCCAGCATTTT
size: -
J: TRBJ1-5
V: TRBV28
length: 20
D: -

CDR3: CASSLPQRVINEQFF
DNA: TGTGCCAGCAGCCTCCCCCAGCGGGTCATCAATGAGCAGTTCTTC
size: -
J: TRBJ2-1
V: TRBV28
length: 15
D: -

CDR3: CAISVGGRRDQPQHF
DNA: TGTGCCATCAGTGTGGGGGGTAGAAGGGATCAGCCCCAGCATTTT
size: -
J: TRBJ1-5
V: TRBV10-3
length: 15
D: -

CDR3: CASSPYRGRGTDTQYF
DNA: TGTGCCAGCAGTCCGTACAGGGGGCGAGGGACAGATACGCAGTATTTT
size: -
J: TRBJ2-3
V: TRBV27
length: 16
D: TRBD1

CDR3: CSARELNEQFF
DNA: TGCAGTGCTAGGGAGCTCAATGAGCAGTTCTTC
size: -
J: TRBJ2-1
V: TRBV20-1
length: 11
D: -

CDR3: CASSLAEGLTGEKLFF
DNA: TGTGCCAGCAGCTTAGCGGAGGGACTTACGGGGGAAAAACTGTTTTTT
size: -
J: TRBJ1-4
V: TRBV7-9
length: 16
D: -

CDR3: CASRSGWNQPQHF
DNA: TGTGCCAGCCGCTCGGGGTGGAATCAGCCCCAGCATTTT
size: once
J: TRBJ1-5
V: TRBV7-9
length: 13
D: -

CDR3: CASSEARASSTDTQYF
DNA: TGTGCCAGCAGTGAAGCGCGGGCTAGCAGCACAGATACGCAGTATTTT
size: -
J: TRBJ2-3
V: TRBV2
length: 16
D: -

CDR3: CASSLSRDRYQPQHF
DNA: TGTGCCAGCAGCTTGTCCCGGGACAGATATCAGCCCCAGCATTTT
size: -
J: TRBJ1-5
V: TRBV5-6
length: 15
D: TRBD1

CDR3: CATSRGDRGVQETQYF
DNA: TGTGCCACCAGCAGAGGGGACAGGGGGGTCCAAGAGACCCAGTACTTC
size: once
J: TRBJ2-5
V: TRBV15
length: 16
D: TRBD1

CDR3: CASSLVAGLNTGELFF
DNA: TGTGCCAGCAGCTTAGTAGCGGGATTGAACACCGGGGAGCTGTTTTTT
size: -
J: TRBJ2-2
V: TRBV7-2
length: 16
D: TRBD2

CDR3: CSVEQSYEQYF
DNA: TGCAGCGTTGAACAGTCCTACGAGCAGTACTTC
size: once
J: TRBJ2-7
V: TRBV29-1
length: 11
D: -

CDR3: CASSREGRETQYF
DNA: TGTGCCAGCAGTCGGGAGGGCCGCGAGACCCAGTACTTC
size: -
J: TRBJ2-5
V: TRBV27
length: 13
D: TRBD2

CDR3: CATSGGYAGQLYNEQFF
DNA: TGTGCCACCAGCGGGGGTTATGCGGGACAGCTCTACAATGAGCAGTTCTTC
size: -
J: TRBJ2-1
V: TRBV15
length: 17
D: -

CDR3: CAMSYGGSQHEQYF
DNA: TGTGCCATGTCCTATGGCGGGAGTCAACACGAGCAGTACTTC
size: -
J: TRBJ2-7
V: TRBV10-3
length: 14
D: TRBD2

CDR3: CASSVHGTGELFF
DNA: TGTGCCAGCAGTGTTCACGGGACCGGGGAGCTGTTTTTT
size: -
J: TRBJ2-2
V: TRBV6-1
length: 13
D: -

CDR3: CAWMVPPLEGYTF
DNA: TGTGCCTGGATGGTGCCCCCGTTGGAGGGCTACACCTTC
size: -
J: TRBJ1-2
V: TRBV30
length: 13
D: -

CDR3: CASSPGQGAGELFF
DNA: TGTGCCAGCAGTCCGGGACAGGGGGCCGGGGAGCTGTTTTTT
size: -
J: TRBJ2-2
V: TRBV6-4
length: 14
D: TRBD1

CDR3: CASRPSFSGRAYNEQFF
DNA: TGTGCCAGCAGACCTTCTTTTAGCGGGAGGGCCTACAATGAGCAGTTCTTC
size: -
J: TRBJ2-1
V: TRBV14
length: 17
D: TRBD2

CDR3: CASSSTGGWDQPQHF
DNA: TGCGCCAGCAGCTCAACAGGGGGCTGGGACCAGCCCCAGCATTTT
size: -
J: TRBJ1-5
V: TRBV5-1
length: 15
D: TRBD1

CDR3: CASSEAGDYEQYF
DNA: TGTGCCAGCAGTGAAGCGGGAGACTACGAGCAGTACTTC
size: once
J: TRBJ2-7
V: TRBV25-1
length: 13
D: TRBD2

CDR3: CSVDIWEDTQYF
DNA: TGCAGCGTTGACATATGGGAGGATACGCAGTATTTT
size: -
J: TRBJ2-3
V: TRBV29-1
length: 12
D: -

CDR3: CASSLALAGGPDEQFF
DNA: TGTGCCAGCAGCTTAGCGCTAGCGGGAGGGCCGGATGAGCAGTTCTTC
size: -
J: TRBJ2-1
V: TRBV7-9
length: 16
D: TRBD2

CDR3: CASSPGLAGIDTQYF
DNA: TGTGCCAGCAGCCCGGGACTAGCGGGAATAGATACGCAGTATTTT
size: -
J: TRBJ2-3
V: TRBV6-5
length: 15
D: TRBD2

CDR3: CASSAWDSLYNEQFF
DNA: TGTGCCAGCAGCGCCTGGGACTCACTTTACAATGAGCAGTTCTTC
size: -
J: TRBJ2-1
V: TRBV9
length: 15
D: -

CDR3: CASSLPSGRARRGEQYF
DNA: TGTGCCAGTAGTTTACCTAGCGGGAGGGCCCGACGGGGCGAGCAGTACTTC
size: -
J: TRBJ2-7
V: TRBV19
length: 17
D: TRBD2